This passage covers 14 T cell receptor beta chains from one sample sequenced in a study of T cell responses to AZD1222 COVID-19 vaccine. Clones were sequenced by immunoSEQ multiplex PCR, and TCRdb holds only the in-frame ones, with some missing. The table has around 100,000 clones, about 90% seen once. The material was peripheral blood, obtained on day 0 of AZD1222 vaccination. These receptors all come from an adult in good health.

The chain uses TRBV18 and TRBJ1-5; 8 nucleotides line up with TRBD1. Germline lookup yields CDR1 KGHSH and CDR2 LQKENI. The CDR3 spans 14 residues. Losses at the gene ends were 6 bases for V and 4 bases for J; bases not matched to a gene: 5. CDR3 protein: CASSGGDRNQPQHF. CDR3 nucleotide sequence: TGTGCCAGCTCCGGCGGGGACAGGAATCAGCCCCAGCATTTT.

This chain joins TRBV2 and TRBJ1-4; D unresolved. Trimming took off 7 bases at V and 12 bases at J, with 18 bases between the two ends. CDR1 is SNHLY, CDR2 FYNNEI, per germline. The CDR3 runs to 13 residues. CDR3 bases: TGTGCCAGCAAAGCGGACGTCTATGGAGAACTGTTTTTT. Protein product: CASKADVYGELFF.

The rearrangement uses TRBV28 and TRBJ2-7; TRBD2 is a possible D gene (5 bases). CDR1 is MDHEN and CDR2 is SYDVKM in the germline V gene. This CDR3 region has 14 residues. V lost 6 bases, J lost 2 bases, and 14 bases lay in between. The CDR3 sequence: CASRSRTHPYEQYF. The CDR3 DNA sequence: TGTGCCAGCAGGAGTAGGACTCACCCCTACGAGCAGTACTTC.

The chain couples TRBV7-9 to TRBJ2-7; D gene ambiguous. Trimming left V 1 base short and J 3 bases short, with 13 bases between. Germline-derived CDR1 and CDR2 are SEHNR and FQNEAQ (reference sequence). This CDR3 contains 15 residues. CDR3 sequence reads: CASSLGAPYNYEQYF. The CDR3 nucleotides read TGTGCCAGCAGCTTAGGGGCCCCCTATAACTACGAGCAGTACTTC.

The V and J genes are TRBV5-1 and TRBJ1-4; perhaps TRBD1 as D (6 bases). With 8 bases removed from V and 4 bases from J, the gap between germline ends came to 9 bases. This CDR3 is built from 12 residues. The germline V gene encodes CDR1 SGHRS and CDR2 YFSETQ. The CDR3 nucleotides read TGCGCCAGTCAGGGGTTTAATGAAAAACTGTTTTTT. This codes for CASQGFNEKLFF. The complete variable domain, with remaining parts taken from reference TRBV5-1 and TRBJ1-4, reads KAGVTQTPRYLIKTRGQQVTLSCSPISGHRSVSWYQQTPGQGLQFLFEYFSETQRNKGNFPGRFSGRQFSNSRSEMNVSTLELGDSALYLCASQGFNEKLFFGSGTQLSVL.

The rearrangement links TRBV5-6 to TRBJ2-7; the match to TRBD2 covers 11 bases. The V gene end was trimmed by 2 bases and the J gene end by 2 bases; junction bases not matched to a gene: 3. Germline lookup yields CDR1 SGHDT and CDR2 YYEEEE. The CDR3 has 15 amino acids. The CDR3 sequence is CASSFMTSGAYEQYF. The DNA of the CDR3 is TGTGCCAGCAGCTTCATGACTAGCGGGGCCTACGAGCAGTACTTC.

The chain recombines TRBV5-1 with TRBJ2-5; no clear D. Looked up from germline, CDR1 is SGHRS and CDR2 is YFSETQ. With 2 bases removed from V and 5 bases from J, the gap between germline ends came to 10 bases. The CDR3 runs 13 residues. The CDR3 DNA is TGCGCCAGCAGCTTAATTGATCCGGAGACCCAGTACTTC. It is translated as CASSLIDPETQYF.

This sequence joins TRBV6-5 and TRBJ2-5; 8 bases are a match to TRBD2. CDR1 is MNHEY and CDR2 is SVGAGI in the germline V gene. V shed 0 bases and J 4 bases; nucleotides not matched to a gene: 4. CDR3 length: 15 amino acids. The CDR3 DNA reads as TGTGCCAGCAGTTACTCGAGCGGGGGACGAGAGACCCAGTACTTC. This translates into CASSYSSGGRETQYF.

The gene calls are TRBV18 and TRBJ1-5, with 7 bases aligning to TRBD1. With V trimmed by 4 bases and J by 4 bases, 4 bases remained unmatched. CDR3 length: 14 amino acids. Germline V gives CDR1 KGHSH, CDR2 LQKENI. The CDR3 nucleotides read TGTGCCAGCTCACTTGGGACAGAGAATCAGCCCCAGCATTTT. It codes for CASSLGTENQPQHF. The full variable domain, with the rest looked up from reference TRBV18 and TRBJ1-5, is NAGVMQNPRHLVRRRGQEARLRCSPMKGHSHVYWYRQLPEEGLKFMVYLQKENIIDESGMPKERFSAEFPKEGPSILRIQQVVRGDSAAYFCASSLGTENQPQHFGDGTRLSIL.

Only a few counts were recorded for this clone. The V and J genes are TRBV7-9 and TRBJ1-1, with 10 bases that match TRBD1. This CDR3 contains 15 residues. Losses at the gene ends were 4 bases for V and 1 base for J; bases not matched to a gene: 3. Germline V gene lookup returns CDR1 SEHNR and CDR2 FQNEAQ (reference sequence). CDR3 bases: TGTGCCAGCAGCTCCCGGACAGGGGGGAACACTGAAGCTTTCTTT. Its protein is CASSSRTGGNTEAFF. Full variable domain (missing parts from reference TRBV7-9 and TRBJ1-1): DTGVSQNPRHKITKRGQNVTFRCDPISEHNRLYWYRQTLGQGPEFLTYFQNEAQLEKSRLLSDRFSAERPKGSFSTLEIQRTEQGDSAMYLCASSSRTGGNTEAFFGQGTRLTVV.

The chain combines TRBV7-9 with TRBJ1-2; no clear D gene. Germline CDR1 SEHNR, CDR2 FQNEAQ (reference sequence). Deletions cut 2 bases from V and 0 bases from J, with 10 bases between. The CDR3 length is 15 residues. The CDR3 is CASSLWSEPNYGYTF. In DNA, the CDR3 is TGTGCCAGCAGCTTATGGTCGGAACCTAACTATGGCTACACCTTC.

DNA of the CDR3: TGCGCCAGCAGCTTCGGGACAGGGTCAGCCTACGAGCAGTACTTC. As protein: CASSFGTGSAYEQYF. The rearrangement joins TRBV5-1 to TRBJ2-7; 9 nucleotides align to TRBD1. From germline, CDR1 is SGHRS and CDR2 YFSETQ. This CDR3 spans 15 amino acids. With V trimmed by 2 bases and J by 2 bases, 5 bases remained unmatched.

V is TRBV27 and J is TRBJ2-1, with 9 bases fitting TRBD2. Germline CDR1 MNHEY, CDR2 SMNVEV (reference sequence). The CDR3 is 14 residues long. V gave up 2 bases and J gave up 9 bases; unmatched junction bases: 5. The CDR3 reads CASSLGGGAGEQFF. The CDR3 nucleotides are TGTGCCAGCAGTTTAGGCGGGGGGGCGGGTGAGCAGTTCTTC.

This chain's CDR3 is CASSPPSSNEQFF. CDR3 sequence (DNA): TGTGCCAGCTCACCACCATCATCCAATGAGCAGTTCTTC. The chain joins TRBV18 to TRBJ2-1; unclear D gene. In germline, CDR1 is KGHSH, CDR2 LQKENI. Trimming pared 0 bases from V and 6 bases from J, leaving 6 bases between. The CDR3 has 13 amino acids.